This is a list of T cell receptor beta chains from one sample in a study of early T cells in non-severe SARS-CoV-2 infection. TCRdb fed the 5' RACE reads into MiXCR, producing one record per CDR3 protein. In the table there are 50,000 to 65,000 distinct CDR3 sequences, roughly 7.6% of which are singletons. Sample: whole blood, taken at baseline. These receptors came from an adult who was a healthcare worker with PCR-confirmed SARS-CoV-2 infection or an uninfected control (not recorded which). Both conserved end residues are part of each CDR3. Fields, in order: clone size, V gene, CDR3 protein. Size values are once, few and many counts, or a class for expanded clones, and some rows have none.

.	TRBV12-3/TRBV12-4	CASSLSLMAGQQETQYF
few	TRBV30	CAWSVGGPSAYEQYF
.	TRBV6-6	CASSYRQRDQPQHF
many	TRBV5-5	CASSPPTGVKYEQYF
few	TRBV4-3	CASSQGSQGYEQYF
many	TRBV6-6	CASTSGRLSSYEQYF
few	TRBV12-3/TRBV12-4	CASSQGQLEETQYF
many	TRBV29-1	CSVGGEFRGSSHEQYF
.	TRBV12-3/TRBV12-4	CASTFLGSPYNEQFF
few	TRBV5-6	CASSLLAGGNTEAFF
few	TRBV18	CASSPVGGLAFF
few	TRBV18	CASSPEGTAANYGYTF
few	TRBV3-1	CASSQGAGEQFF
few	TRBV29-1	CSVRTGDNSPLHF
.	TRBV24-1	CATSESTHQPQHF
many	TRBV18	CASSPVLGFYGYTF
few	TRBV6-6	CASTLGQGLAETQYF
.	TRBV28	CASSLHGQGRTEAFF
many	TRBV7-3	CASSTQATGELFF
.	TRBV4-2	CASSQDPGAANTEAFF
.	TRBV7-2	CASSLEGVSPLHF
.	TRBV20-1	CSARGLAGRAGTGELFF
many	TRBV27	CARSGGSCYEQYF
.	TRBV20-1	CSASGAYWNEQFF
many	TRBV4-3	CASSQGRVYGYTF
few	TRBV6-4	CASSETSGEVDTQYF
few	TRBV12-3/TRBV12-4	CASTRGSNEQFF
few	TRBV20-1	CSASDRETQYF
few	TRBV14	CASSQRRVGTDTQYF
.	TRBV20-1	CSARGRDGYGYTF
few	TRBV6-2/TRBV6-3	CASSYLAGSSGANVLTF
many	TRBV27	CASSRLGSGSYNEQFF
few	TRBV10-3	CAISDDYVGEQYF
few	TRBV28	CASSPTVNYGYTF
many	TRBV12-3/TRBV12-4	CASSFADNGGAFF
many	TRBV28	CASSGGQGISGANVLTF
.	TRBV3-1	CASSQWAGVYNEQFF
.	TRBV19	CASRNTLQGLGLALNGYTF
.	TRBV12-5	CASSLWTAYNEQFF
many	TRBV28	CASSEDTEAFF
.	TRBV7-2	CASSLNRGSHNEQFF
many	TRBV7-2	CASSLWVAGGSYEQYF